Reported below is one T cell receptor beta chain. This sample was included in a study of cytotoxic CD8 clonotypes in ibrutinib-treated CLL. The CDR3 is 14 amino acids. Germline V gives CDR1 SGHAT, CDR2 FQNNGV. V gave up 2 bases and J gave up 5 bases, with 12 bases separating them. Sequencing sought depths of 1 in 200,000 to 1 in 1 million T cells. The data were produced by immunoSEQ multiplex PCR, yet TCRdb's version contains in-frame clones alone and is incomplete. Among some 160,000 clones, roughly 86% were seen once, and the ten largest hold roughly 2%. Here the sequenced sample was PBMCs, taken after 12 months of ibrutinib treatment. The chain uses TRBV11-2 and TRBJ1-1; a possible D gene is TRBD1 (5 bases). The receptor comes from a human donor with chronic lymphocytic leukemia. The DNA for the CDR3 is TGTGCCAGCAGCTTAACAGGTGTTAGAACTGAAGCTTTCTTT. Translation: CASSLTGVRTEAFF.